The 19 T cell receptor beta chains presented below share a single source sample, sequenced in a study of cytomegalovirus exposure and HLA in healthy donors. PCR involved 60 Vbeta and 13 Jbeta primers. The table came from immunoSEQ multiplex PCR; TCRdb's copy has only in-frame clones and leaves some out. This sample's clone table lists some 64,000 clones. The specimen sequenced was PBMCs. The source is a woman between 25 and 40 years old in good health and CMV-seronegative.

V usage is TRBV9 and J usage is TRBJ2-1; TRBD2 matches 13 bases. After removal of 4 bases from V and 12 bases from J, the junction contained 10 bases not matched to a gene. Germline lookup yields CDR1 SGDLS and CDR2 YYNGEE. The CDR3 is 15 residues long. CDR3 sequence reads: CASSFGTSGADGQFF. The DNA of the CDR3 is TGTGCCAGCAGCTTCGGGACTAGCGGGGCTGACGGGCAGTTCTTC. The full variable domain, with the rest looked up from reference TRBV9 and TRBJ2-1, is DSGVTQTPKHLITATGQRVTLRCSPRSGDLSVYWYQQSLDQGLQFLIQYYNGEERAKGNILERFSAQQFPDLHSELNLSSLELGDSALYFCASSFGTSGADGQFFGPGTRLTVL.

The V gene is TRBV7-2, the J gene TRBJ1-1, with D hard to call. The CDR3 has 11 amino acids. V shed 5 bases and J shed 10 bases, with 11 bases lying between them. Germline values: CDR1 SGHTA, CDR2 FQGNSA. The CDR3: CASSAGLRAFF. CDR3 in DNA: TGTGCCAGCAGCGCGGGGTTGAGAGCTTTCTTT.

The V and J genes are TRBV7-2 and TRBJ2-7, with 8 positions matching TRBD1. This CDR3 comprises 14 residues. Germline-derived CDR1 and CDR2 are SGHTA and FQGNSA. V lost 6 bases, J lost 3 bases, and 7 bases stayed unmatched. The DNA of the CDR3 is TGTGCCAGCAGTAATACTGGACAGGGCTACGAGCAGTACTTC. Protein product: CASSNTGQGYEQYF.

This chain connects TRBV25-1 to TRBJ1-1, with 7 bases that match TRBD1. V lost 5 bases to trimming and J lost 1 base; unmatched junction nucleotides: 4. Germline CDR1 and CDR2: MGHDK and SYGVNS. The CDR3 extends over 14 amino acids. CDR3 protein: CASSPGTENTEAFF. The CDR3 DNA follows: TGTGCCAGCAGTCCGGGGACAGAGAACACTGAAGCTTTCTTT. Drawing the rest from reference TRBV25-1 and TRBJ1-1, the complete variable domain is EADIYQTPRYLVIGTGKKITLECSQTMGHDKMYWYQQDPGMELHLIHYSYGVNSTEKGDLSSESTVSRIRTEHFPLTLESARPSHTSQYLCASSPGTENTEAFFGQGTRLTVV.

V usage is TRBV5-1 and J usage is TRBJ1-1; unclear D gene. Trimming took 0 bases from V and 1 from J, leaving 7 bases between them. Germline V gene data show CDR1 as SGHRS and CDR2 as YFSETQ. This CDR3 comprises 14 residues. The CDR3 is CASSLGETNTEAFF. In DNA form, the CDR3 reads TGCGCCAGCAGCTTGGGAGAAACGAACACTGAAGCTTTCTTT.

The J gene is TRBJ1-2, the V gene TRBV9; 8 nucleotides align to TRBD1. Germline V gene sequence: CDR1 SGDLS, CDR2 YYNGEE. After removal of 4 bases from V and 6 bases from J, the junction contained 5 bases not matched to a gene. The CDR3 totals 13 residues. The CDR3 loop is CASSRQGFDGYTF. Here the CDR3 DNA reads TGTGCCAGCAGCCGACAGGGGTTCGATGGCTACACCTTC.

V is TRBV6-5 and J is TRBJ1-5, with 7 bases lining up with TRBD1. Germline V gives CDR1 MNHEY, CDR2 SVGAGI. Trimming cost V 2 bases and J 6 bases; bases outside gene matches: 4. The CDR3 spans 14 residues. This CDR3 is CASSYDRVGQPQHF. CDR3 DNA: TGTGCCAGCAGTTACGACAGGGTGGGTCAGCCCCAGCATTTT.

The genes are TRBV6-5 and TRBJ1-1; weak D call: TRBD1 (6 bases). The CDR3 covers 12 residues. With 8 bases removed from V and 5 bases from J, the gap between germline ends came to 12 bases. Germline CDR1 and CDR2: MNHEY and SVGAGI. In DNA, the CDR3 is TGTGCCAGCGGGGGGGCGGGAACTGAAGCTTTCTTT. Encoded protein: CASGGAGTEAFF.

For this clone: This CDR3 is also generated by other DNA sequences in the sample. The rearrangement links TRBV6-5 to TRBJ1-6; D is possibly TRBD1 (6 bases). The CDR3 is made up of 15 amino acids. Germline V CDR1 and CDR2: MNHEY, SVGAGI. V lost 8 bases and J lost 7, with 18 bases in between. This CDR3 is CASSPKQGNNSPLHF. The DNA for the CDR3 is TGTGCCAGCTCCCCTAAACAGGGCAACAATTCACCCCTCCACTTT.

The DNA of the CDR3 is TGTGCCAGCAGCTCCGGGACAGGCTCTGGAAACACCATATATTTT. Translating gives CASSSGTGSGNTIYF. The rearrangement uses TRBV5-4 and TRBJ1-3; 8 nucleotides match TRBD1. J was trimmed by 0 bases and V by 3 bases; bases with no gene match: 2. CDR1 is SGHNT and CDR2 is YYREEE in the germline V gene (reference sequence). This CDR3 is built from 15 residues.

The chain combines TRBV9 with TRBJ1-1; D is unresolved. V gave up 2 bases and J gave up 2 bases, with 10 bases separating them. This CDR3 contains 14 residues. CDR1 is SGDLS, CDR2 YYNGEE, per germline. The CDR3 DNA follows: TGTGCCAGCAGCGTCCTGACGGGTAACACTGAAGCTTTCTTT. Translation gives CASSVLTGNTEAFF.

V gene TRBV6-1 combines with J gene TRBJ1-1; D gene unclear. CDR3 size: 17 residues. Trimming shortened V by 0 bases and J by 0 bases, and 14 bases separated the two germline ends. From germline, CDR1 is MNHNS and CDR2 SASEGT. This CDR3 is CASSEARSGLMNTEAFF. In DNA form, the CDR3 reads TGTGCCAGCAGTGAAGCGCGAAGTGGGCTGATGAACACTGAAGCTTTCTTT.

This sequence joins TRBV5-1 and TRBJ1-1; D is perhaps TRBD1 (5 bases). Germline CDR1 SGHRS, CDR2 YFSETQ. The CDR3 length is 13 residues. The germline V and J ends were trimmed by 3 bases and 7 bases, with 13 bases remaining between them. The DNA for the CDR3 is TGCGCCAGCAGCTACCTCGGGGACTATGAAGCTTTCTTT. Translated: CASSYLGDYEAFF.

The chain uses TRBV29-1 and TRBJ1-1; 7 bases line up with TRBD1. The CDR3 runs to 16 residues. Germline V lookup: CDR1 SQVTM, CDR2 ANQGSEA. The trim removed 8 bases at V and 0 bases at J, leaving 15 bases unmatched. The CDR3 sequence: CSTPGGRGRVNTEAFF. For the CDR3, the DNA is TGCAGCACCCCTGGAGGAAGGGGGCGAGTGAACACTGAAGCTTTCTTT.

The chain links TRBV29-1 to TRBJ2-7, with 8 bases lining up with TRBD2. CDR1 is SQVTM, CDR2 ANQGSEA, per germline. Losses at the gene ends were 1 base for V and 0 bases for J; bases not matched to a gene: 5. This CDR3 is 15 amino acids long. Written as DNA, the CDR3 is TGCAGCGTTGAAGTCGGGGGGGCAAGCTCCTACGAGCAGTACTTC. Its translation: CSVEVGGASSYEQYF.

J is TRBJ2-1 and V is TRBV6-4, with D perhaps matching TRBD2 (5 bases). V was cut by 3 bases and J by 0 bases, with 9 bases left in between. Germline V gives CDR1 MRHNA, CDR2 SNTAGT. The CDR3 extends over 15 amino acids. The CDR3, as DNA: TGTGCCAGCAGTGAACGAGGGAGCTCCTACAATGAGCAGTTCTTC. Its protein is CASSERGSSYNEQFF.

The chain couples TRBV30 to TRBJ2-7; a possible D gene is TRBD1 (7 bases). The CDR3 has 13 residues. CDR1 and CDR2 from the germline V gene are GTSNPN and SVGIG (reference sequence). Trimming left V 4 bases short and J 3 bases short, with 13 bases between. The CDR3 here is CAWMAGGGYEQYF. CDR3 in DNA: TGTGCCTGGATGGCAGGGGGAGGCTACGAGCAGTACTTC. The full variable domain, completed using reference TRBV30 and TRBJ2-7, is SQTIHQWPATLVQPVGSPLSLECTVEGTSNPNLYWYRQAAGRGLQLLFYSVGIGQISSEVPQNLSASRPQDRQFILSSKKLLLSDSGFYLCAWMAGGGYEQYFGPGTRLTVT.

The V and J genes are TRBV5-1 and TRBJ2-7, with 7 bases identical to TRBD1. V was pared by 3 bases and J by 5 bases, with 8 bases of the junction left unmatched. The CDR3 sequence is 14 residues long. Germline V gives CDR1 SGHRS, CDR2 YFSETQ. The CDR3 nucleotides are TGCGCCAGCAGCTGGGGACAGACAGTCGACGAGCAGTACTTC. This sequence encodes CASSWGQTVDEQYF.

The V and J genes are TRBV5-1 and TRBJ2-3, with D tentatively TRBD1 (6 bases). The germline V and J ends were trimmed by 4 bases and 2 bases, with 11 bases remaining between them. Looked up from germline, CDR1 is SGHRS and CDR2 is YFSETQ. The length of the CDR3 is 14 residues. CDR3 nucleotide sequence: TGCGCCAGCAGCCCTTGGACAGCCACAGATACGCAGTATTTT. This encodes CASSPWTATDTQYF.